This T cell receptor (beta chain) was captured by sequencing in a study of cytomegalovirus exposure and HLA in healthy donors. Overall study findings and caveats: In a later analysis, specific HLA alleles were associated with about 18,000 TCR beta sequences at a 0.05 false discovery rate.

In regard to this clone: Its antigen is as yet unknown.

Vbeta (60) and Jbeta (13) primers were used in the PCR. The repertoire was sequenced with immunoSEQ multiplex PCR; TCRdb's copy has only in-frame clones and lacks some. The table records about 140,000 clones, around two thirds of them present only once. The CDR3 extends over 16 amino acids. The germline V gene has CDR1 SGHRS and CDR2 YFSETQ. V trimming: 5 bases; J trimming: 7 bases; junction bases outside the gene matches: 12. The specimen was PBMCs. The chain recombines TRBV5-1 with TRBJ1-4, with 9 bases that match TRBD1. The receptor's source is a male donor in good health and CMV-seronegative. In nucleotides, the CDR3 is TGCGCCAGCAGTTCCCTTCCGGGACAGGGACGTGAAAAACTGTTTTTT. This encodes CASSSLPGQGREKLFF.